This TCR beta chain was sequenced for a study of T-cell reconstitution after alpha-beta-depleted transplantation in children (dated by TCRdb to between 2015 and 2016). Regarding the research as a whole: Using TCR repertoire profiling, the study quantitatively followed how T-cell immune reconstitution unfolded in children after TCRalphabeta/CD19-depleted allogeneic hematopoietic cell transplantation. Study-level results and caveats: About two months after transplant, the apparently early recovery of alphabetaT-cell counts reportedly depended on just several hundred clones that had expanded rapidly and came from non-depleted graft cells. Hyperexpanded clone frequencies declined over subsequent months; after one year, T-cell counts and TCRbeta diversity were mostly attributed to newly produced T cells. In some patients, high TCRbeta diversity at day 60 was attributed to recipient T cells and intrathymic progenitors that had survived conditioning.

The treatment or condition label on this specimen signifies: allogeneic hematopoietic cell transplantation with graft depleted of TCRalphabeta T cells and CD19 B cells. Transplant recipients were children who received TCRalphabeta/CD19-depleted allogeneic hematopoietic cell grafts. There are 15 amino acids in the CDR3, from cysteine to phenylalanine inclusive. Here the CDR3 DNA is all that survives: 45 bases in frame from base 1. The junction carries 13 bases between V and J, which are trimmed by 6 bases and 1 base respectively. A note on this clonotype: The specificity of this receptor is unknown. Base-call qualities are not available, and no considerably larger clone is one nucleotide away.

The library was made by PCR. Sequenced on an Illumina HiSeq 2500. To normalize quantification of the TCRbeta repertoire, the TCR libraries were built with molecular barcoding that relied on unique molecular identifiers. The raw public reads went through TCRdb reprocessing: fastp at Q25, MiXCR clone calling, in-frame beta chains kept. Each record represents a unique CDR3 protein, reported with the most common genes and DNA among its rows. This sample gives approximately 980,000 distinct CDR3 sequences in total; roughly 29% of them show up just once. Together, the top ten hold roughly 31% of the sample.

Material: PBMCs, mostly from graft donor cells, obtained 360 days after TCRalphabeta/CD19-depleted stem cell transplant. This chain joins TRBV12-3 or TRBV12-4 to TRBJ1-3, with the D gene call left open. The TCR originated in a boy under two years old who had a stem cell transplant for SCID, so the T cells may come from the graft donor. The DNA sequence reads TGTGCCAGCAGGTCCGGGCCTCGATCTGGAAACACCATATATTTT. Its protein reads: CASRSGPRSGNTIYF.